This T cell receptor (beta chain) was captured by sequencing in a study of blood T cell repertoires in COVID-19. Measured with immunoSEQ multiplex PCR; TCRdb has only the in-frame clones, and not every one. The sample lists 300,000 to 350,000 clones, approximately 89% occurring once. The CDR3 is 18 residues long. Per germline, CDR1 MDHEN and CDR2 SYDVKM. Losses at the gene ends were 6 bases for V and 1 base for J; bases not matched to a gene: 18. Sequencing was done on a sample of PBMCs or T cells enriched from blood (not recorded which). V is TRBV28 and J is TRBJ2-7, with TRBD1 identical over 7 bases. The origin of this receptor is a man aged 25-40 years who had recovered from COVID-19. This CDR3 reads CASRDAGTANLASYEQYF. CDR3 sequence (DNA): TGTGCCAGCAGAGACGCCGGGACAGCGAATTTGGCGTCCTACGAGCAGTACTTC.